The sample holds many counts of the clone carrying this T cell receptor beta chain. This entry comes from a study of T cells of healthy individuals. Using its own MiXCR run on the 5' RACE reads, TCRdb lists one record per CDR3 protein. The repertoire consists of around 63,000 distinct CDR3 sequences, with roughly 16% occurring once and the leading ten covering around 4.6%. The CDR3 runs to 14 residues. Germline V CDR1 and CDR2: SSHAT, FNYEAQ (reference sequence). The V end was cut by 4 bases, the J end by 8 bases, with 15 bases between. The TCR was taken from a human donor in good health. This chain connects TRBV7-7 to TRBJ2-1, with D possibly being TRBD2 (6 bases). CDR3 in DNA: TGTGCCAGCAGCTCAAGTCCCGGAGGGTATGAGCAGTTCTTC. This translates into CASSSSPGGYEQFF.